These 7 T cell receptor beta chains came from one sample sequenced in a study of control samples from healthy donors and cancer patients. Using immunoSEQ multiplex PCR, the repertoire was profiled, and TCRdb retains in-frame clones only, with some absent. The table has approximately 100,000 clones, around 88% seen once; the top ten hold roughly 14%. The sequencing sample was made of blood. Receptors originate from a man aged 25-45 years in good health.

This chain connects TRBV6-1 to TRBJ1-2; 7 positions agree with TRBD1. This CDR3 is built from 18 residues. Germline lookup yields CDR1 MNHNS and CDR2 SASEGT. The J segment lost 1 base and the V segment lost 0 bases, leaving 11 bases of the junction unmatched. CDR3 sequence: CASSEAGNRGGGNYGYTF. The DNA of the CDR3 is TGTGCCAGCAGTGAAGCGGGGAACAGGGGCGGGGGTAACTATGGCTACACCTTC.

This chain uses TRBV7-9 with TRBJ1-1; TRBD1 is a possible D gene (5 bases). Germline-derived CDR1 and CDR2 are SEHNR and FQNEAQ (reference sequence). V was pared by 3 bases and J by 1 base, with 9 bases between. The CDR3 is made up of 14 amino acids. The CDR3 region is CASSLDTRNTEAFF. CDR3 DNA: TGTGCCAGCAGCTTGGACACTAGGAACACTGAAGCTTTCTTT.

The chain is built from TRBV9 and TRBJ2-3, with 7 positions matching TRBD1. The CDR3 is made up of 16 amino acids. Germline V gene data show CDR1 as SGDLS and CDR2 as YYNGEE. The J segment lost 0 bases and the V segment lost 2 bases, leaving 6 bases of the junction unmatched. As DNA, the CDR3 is TGTGCCAGCAGCGTGCTTCAGGGGGAAAGCACAGATACGCAGTATTTT. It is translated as CASSVLQGESTDTQYF.

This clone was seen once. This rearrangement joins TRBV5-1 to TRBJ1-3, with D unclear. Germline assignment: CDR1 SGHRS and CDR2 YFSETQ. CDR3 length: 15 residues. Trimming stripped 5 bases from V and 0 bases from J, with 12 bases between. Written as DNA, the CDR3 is TGCGCCAGCAGGGTCGGCGGGGACTCTGGAAACACCATATATTTT. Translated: CASRVGGDSGNTIYF. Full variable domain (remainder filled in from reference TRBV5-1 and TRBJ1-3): KAGVTQTPRYLIKTRGQQVTLSCSPISGHRSVSWYQQTPGQGLQFLFEYFSETQRNKGNFPGRFSGRQFSNSRSEMNVSTLELGDSALYLCASRVGGDSGNTIYFGEGSWLTVV.

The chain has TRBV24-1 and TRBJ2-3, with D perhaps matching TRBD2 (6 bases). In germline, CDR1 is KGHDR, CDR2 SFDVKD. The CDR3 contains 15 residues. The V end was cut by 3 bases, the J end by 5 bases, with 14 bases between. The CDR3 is CATSDATRREDTQYF. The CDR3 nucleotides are TGTGCCACCAGTGATGCGACCCGGCGGGAAGATACGCAGTATTTT.

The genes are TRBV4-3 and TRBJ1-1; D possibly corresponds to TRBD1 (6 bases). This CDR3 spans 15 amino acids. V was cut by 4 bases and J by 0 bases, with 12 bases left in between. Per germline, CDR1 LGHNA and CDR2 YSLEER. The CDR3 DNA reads TGCGCCAGCAGCCCGAAGGGGGGAATGAACACTGAAGCTTTCTTT. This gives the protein CASSPKGGMNTEAFF.

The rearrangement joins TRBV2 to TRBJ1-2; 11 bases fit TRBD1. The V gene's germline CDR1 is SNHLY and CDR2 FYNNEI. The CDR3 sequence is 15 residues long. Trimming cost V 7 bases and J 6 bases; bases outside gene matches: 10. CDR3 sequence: CASNREGQGGDGYTF. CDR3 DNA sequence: TGTGCCAGCAACAGAGAGGGACAGGGGGGAGATGGCTACACCTTC.